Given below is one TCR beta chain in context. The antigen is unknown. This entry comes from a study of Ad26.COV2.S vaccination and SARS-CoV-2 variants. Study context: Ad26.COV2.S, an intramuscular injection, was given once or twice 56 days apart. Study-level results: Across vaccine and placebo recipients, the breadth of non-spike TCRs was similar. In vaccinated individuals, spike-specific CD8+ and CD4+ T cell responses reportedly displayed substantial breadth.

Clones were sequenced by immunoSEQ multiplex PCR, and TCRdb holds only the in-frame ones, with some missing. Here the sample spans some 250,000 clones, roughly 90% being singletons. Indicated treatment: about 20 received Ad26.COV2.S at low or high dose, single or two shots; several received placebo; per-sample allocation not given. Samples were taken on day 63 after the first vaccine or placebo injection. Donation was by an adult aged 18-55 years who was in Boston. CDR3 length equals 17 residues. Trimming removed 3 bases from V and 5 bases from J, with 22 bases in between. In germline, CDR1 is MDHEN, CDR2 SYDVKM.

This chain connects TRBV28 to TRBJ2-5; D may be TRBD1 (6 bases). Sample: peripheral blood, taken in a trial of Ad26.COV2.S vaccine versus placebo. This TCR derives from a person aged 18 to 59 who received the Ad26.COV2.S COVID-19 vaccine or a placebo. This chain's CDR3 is CASSLALWTAVPETQYF. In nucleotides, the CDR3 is TGTGCCAGCAGTTTGGCCCTATGGACAGCTGTCCCGGAGACCCAGTACTTC. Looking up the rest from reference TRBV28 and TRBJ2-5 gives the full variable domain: DVKVTQSSRYLVKRTGEKVFLECVQDMDHENMFWYRQDPGLGLRLIYFSYDVKMKEKGDIPEGYSVSREKKERFSLILESASTNQTSMYLCASSLALWTAVPETQYFGPGTRLLVL.